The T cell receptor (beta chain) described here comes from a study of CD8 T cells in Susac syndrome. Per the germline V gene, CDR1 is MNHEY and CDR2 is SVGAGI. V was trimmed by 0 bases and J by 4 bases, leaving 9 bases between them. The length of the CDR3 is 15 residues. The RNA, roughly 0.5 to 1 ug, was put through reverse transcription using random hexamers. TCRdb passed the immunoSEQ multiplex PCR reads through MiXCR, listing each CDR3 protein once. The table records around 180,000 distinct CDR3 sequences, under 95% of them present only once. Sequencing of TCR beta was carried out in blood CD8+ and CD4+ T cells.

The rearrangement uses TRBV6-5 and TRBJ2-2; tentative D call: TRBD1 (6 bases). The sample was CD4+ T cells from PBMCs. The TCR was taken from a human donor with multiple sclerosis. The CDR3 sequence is CASSYSGTSTGELFF. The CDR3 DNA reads TGTGCCAGCAGTTACTCTGGGACAAGCACCGGGGAGCTGTTTTTT.